This is a list of T cell receptor beta chains from one sample in a study of T cell responses to AZD1222 COVID-19 vaccine. Sequencing used immunoSEQ multiplex PCR; TCRdb keeps in-frame clones, though not all of them. Of about 73,000 clones in the sample, 75% to 90% were seen once. The material was peripheral blood, obtained 28 days after the second AZD1222 dose. These receptors originate from an adult who received the AZD1222 COVID-19 vaccine. The CDR3 runs from the conserved cysteine through the conserved F or W. Each record gives: J gene, D gene, V gene, CDR3 protein, CDR3 DNA. D genes are given only for firm matches.

J gene: TRBJ2-5; D gene: NA; V gene: TRBV4-3; CDR3 protein: CASSQDIGAGETQYF; CDR3 DNA: TGCGCCAGCAGCCAAGATATAGGGGCAGGGGAGACCCAGTACTTC
J gene: TRBJ2-5; D gene: NA; V gene: TRBV5-1; CDR3 protein: CASSPIMGSQETQYF; CDR3 DNA: TGCGCCAGCAGCCCAATTATGGGGTCCCAAGAGACCCAGTACTTC
J gene: TRBJ2-2; D gene: NA; V gene: TRBV7-2; CDR3 protein: CASSLVASRYPGELFF; CDR3 DNA: TGTGCCAGCAGCTTAGTTGCCTCTCGGTACCCCGGGGAGCTGTTTTTT
J gene: TRBJ1-1; D gene: NA; V gene: TRBV7-9; CDR3 protein: CASIWGGQNTEAFF; CDR3 DNA: TGTGCCAGTATCTGGGGTGGTCAGAACACTGAAGCTTTCTTT
J gene: TRBJ2-3; D gene: NA; V gene: TRBV9; CDR3 protein: CASSVVTDTQYF; CDR3 DNA: TGTGCCAGCAGCGTAGTAACAGATACGCAGTATTTT
J gene: TRBJ2-5; D gene: NA; V gene: TRBV18; CDR3 protein: CASSPPLGPETQYF; CDR3 DNA: TGTGCCAGCTCACCACCTTTGGGTCCAGAGACCCAGTACTTC
J gene: TRBJ1-3; D gene: TRBD1; V gene: TRBV9; CDR3 protein: CASSGTGTQSPSGNTIYF; CDR3 DNA: TGTGCCAGCTCAGGGACAGGCACCCAGAGTCCCTCTGGAAACACCATATATTTT
J gene: TRBJ2-1; D gene: TRBD1; V gene: TRBV29-1; CDR3 protein: CSVARTGWHEQFF; CDR3 DNA: TGCAGCGTTGCTAGGACAGGGTGGCATGAGCAGTTCTTC
J gene: TRBJ2-5; D gene: TRBD1; V gene: TRBV6-4; CDR3 protein: CASSWGQVYQETQYF; CDR3 DNA: TGTGCCAGCAGTTGGGGACAGGTCTACCAAGAGACCCAGTACTTC
J gene: TRBJ1-1; D gene: NA; V gene: TRBV18; CDR3 protein: CASLRGRGTEAFF; CDR3 DNA: TGTGCCAGCCTTCGGGGTCGGGGAACTGAAGCTTTCTTT
J gene: TRBJ2-1; D gene: NA; V gene: TRBV14; CDR3 protein: CASSQATNFYNEQFF; CDR3 DNA: TGTGCCAGCAGCCAAGCCACTAATTTTTACAATGAGCAGTTCTTC